These 25 T cell receptor beta chains were sequenced from one sample in a study of cytomegalovirus exposure and HLA in healthy donors. It was with 60 Vbeta and 13 Jbeta primers that the PCR ran. Profiled with immunoSEQ multiplex PCR; TCRdb holds only in-frame clones, not every one. There are around 300,000 clones in the sample; more than 55% occur only once, and about 2.1% lies in the top ten. The sample consisted of PBMCs. These receptors all stem from a female donor in good health and CMV-seronegative.

The chain couples TRBV7-3 to TRBJ2-7, with 7 positions matching TRBD2. Germline CDR1 is SGHTA and CDR2 is FQGTGA. Trimming removed 5 bases from V and 7 bases from J; junction bases left unmatched: 8. The CDR3 has 13 amino acids. The CDR3 loop reads CASSRTSVEEQYF. The DNA for the CDR3 is TGTGCCAGCAGCCGGACTAGTGTGGAGGAGCAGTACTTC.

This chain joins TRBV27 and TRBJ2-7, with 7 bases aligning to TRBD1. J gave up 5 bases and V 0 bases, and 4 bases lay outside the gene matches. There are 14 residues in the CDR3. Germline CDR1 MNHEY, CDR2 SMNVEV (reference sequence). CDR3 in DNA: TGTGCCAGCAGTTTATCAACAGGGGCCAACGAGCAGTACTTC. Translation: CASSLSTGANEQYF.

This chain connects TRBV7-6 to TRBJ1-3; TRBD1 agrees at 10 bases. Germline V gives CDR1 SGHVS, CDR2 FNYEAQ. V lost 1 base, J lost 0 bases, and 12 bases stayed unmatched. The CDR3 runs to 20 residues. The CDR3 DNA follows: TGTGCCAGCAGCTTAGTCACCGGGACAGGGGACTACAGCTCTGGAAACACCATATATTTT. Its protein product is CASSLVTGTGDYSSGNTIYF.

V gene TRBV6-4 combines with J gene TRBJ2-1, with D tentatively TRBD2 (6 bases). Germline V gene data show CDR1 as MRHNA and CDR2 as SNTAGT. Trimming pared 0 bases from V and 9 bases from J, leaving 6 bases between. This CDR3 contains 12 residues. CDR3 in amino acids: CASSDSGGEQFF. CDR3 in DNA: TGTGCCAGCAGTGACTCGGGAGGTGAGCAGTTCTTC.

This chain joins TRBV5-4 and TRBJ2-7; 13 bases align to TRBD2. V trimming: 5 bases; J trimming: 7 bases; junction bases outside the gene matches: 9. The CDR3 sequence is 15 residues long. The germline V gene encodes CDR1 SGHNT and CDR2 YYREEE (reference sequence). The chain's CDR3 is CASRRTGTSGNEQYF. The CDR3 coding sequence is TGTGCCAGCAGGAGGACCGGGACTAGCGGGAATGAGCAGTACTTC.

The chain carries TRBV11-3 and TRBJ2-7, with 11 bases identical to TRBD2. J was trimmed by 2 bases and V by 5 bases; bases with no gene match: 8. From germline, CDR1 is SGHNT and CDR2 YENEEA. This CDR3 is 16 amino acids long. CDR3 region: CASSSTSGSTAYEQYF. The CDR3, as DNA: TGTGCCAGCAGCAGTACTAGCGGGAGCACCGCCTACGAGCAGTACTTC.

The V call is TRBV5-1, the J call TRBJ2-7; 7 bases map to TRBD1. V shed 4 bases, J shed 3 bases, and the junction held 16 bases outside the gene matches. The CDR3 extends over 17 amino acids. CDR1 is SGHRS, CDR2 YFSETQ, per germline. In nucleotides, the CDR3 is TGCGCCAGCAGCCCAGGAGGTAGGACAGGAGCCAACTACGAGCAGTACTTC. Residues: CASSPGGRTGANYEQYF.

This clone showed up just once. The chain couples TRBV11-3 to TRBJ2-7; 7 positions agree with TRBD1. In germline, CDR1 is SGHNT, CDR2 YENEEA. The length of the CDR3 is 16 residues. V was clipped by 2 bases and J by 4 bases; unmatched bases: 11. The CDR3 here is CASSLYRGPVKYEQYF. DNA of the CDR3: TGTGCCAGCAGCTTATACAGGGGCCCTGTCAAGTACGAGCAGTACTTC.

DNA of the CDR3: TGTGCCAGCAGTTACTTCGGGGGAAACTATGGCTACACCTTC. Protein product: CASSYFGGNYGYTF. The chain joins TRBV6-5 to TRBJ1-2; D is possibly TRBD1 (5 bases). The germline V and J ends were trimmed by 1 base and 2 bases, with 8 bases remaining between them. The CDR3 contains 14 residues. Germline values: CDR1 MNHEY, CDR2 SVGAGI.

The chain uses TRBV5-4 and TRBJ2-3, with 7 bases matching TRBD2. CDR1 SGHNT and CDR2 YYREEE come from the germline V gene (reference sequence). CDR3 length equals 16 residues. Trimming removed 0 bases from V and 2 bases from J; junction bases left unmatched: 6. CDR3 DNA sequence: TGTGCCAGCAGCTTGGATCTGGCGGGAGTCACAGATACGCAGTATTTT. Translation: CASSLDLAGVTDTQYF.

The J gene is TRBJ2-1, the V gene TRBV27, with D possibly being TRBD2 (6 bases). The length of the CDR3 is 15 residues. Germline loops: CDR1 MNHEY, CDR2 SMNVEV (reference sequence). Trimming pared 4 bases from V and 8 bases from J, leaving 18 bases between. CDR3 bases: TGTGCCAGCAGTTGGGCGGGACTCACCGGGGATGAGCAGTTCTTC. Residues: CASSWAGLTGDEQFF.

This sequence joins TRBV28 and TRBJ1-3; D perhaps matches TRBD1 (6 bases). Trimming left V 8 bases short and J 4 bases short, with 12 bases between. CDR3 length: 13 amino acids. Germline values: CDR1 MDHEN, CDR2 SYDVKM. The CDR3 protein is CASERTAGNTIYF. Here the CDR3 DNA reads TGTGCCAGCGAAAGGACAGCCGGAAACACCATATATTTT.

This clone turned up a few times. The V call is TRBV7-8, the J call TRBJ2-1; 12 bases map to TRBD2. Trimming cost V 5 bases and J 1 base; bases outside gene matches: 12. The CDR3 covers 19 residues. Germline CDR1 and CDR2: SGHVS and FQNEAQ. The CDR3 is CASSGIGLAGGSSYNEQFF. CDR3 coding DNA: TGTGCCAGCAGCGGGATCGGTCTAGCGGGAGGGTCGTCCTACAATGAGCAGTTCTTC.

The V and J genes are TRBV11-1 and TRBJ2-7; D ambiguous. Trimming took 3 bases from V and 3 from J, leaving 12 bases between them. The CDR3 sequence is 14 residues long. The germline CDR1 and CDR2 sequences are SGHAT and FQDESV (reference sequence). The DNA of the CDR3 is TGTGCCAGCAGCTTCGGTCGACAAAGCTACGAGCAGTACTTC. This codes for CASSFGRQSYEQYF.

This chain joins TRBV7-8 and TRBJ2-7; the match to TRBD2 covers 9 bases. The CDR3 sequence is 15 residues long. After removal of 1 base from V and 2 bases from J, the junction contained 3 bases not matched to a gene. CDR1 SGHVS and CDR2 FQNEAQ come from the germline V gene. Here the CDR3 DNA reads TGTGCCAGCAGCTTAGGACTAGCGGAACCCTACGAGCAGTACTTC. Its protein product is CASSLGLAEPYEQYF.

The rearrangement uses TRBV2 and TRBJ1-3, with D unresolved. Germline CDR1 and CDR2: SNHLY and FYNNEI. CDR3 length equals 15 residues. V lost 4 bases, J lost 4 bases, and 14 bases lay in between. Here the CDR3 reads CASSGRAQAGNTIYF. The CDR3 bases are TGTGCCAGCAGTGGAAGAGCCCAGGCAGGAAACACCATATATTTT.

In its sample, this clone was seen once. The junction and the germline gene differ at one end; a read error may be behind it. Other nucleotide sequences in the sample specify the same CDR3. V usage is TRBV4-1 and J usage is TRBJ1-4; D not certain. The germline V gene encodes CDR1 MGHRA and CDR2 YSYEKL. This CDR3 spans 15 amino acids. The DNA for the CDR3 is TGCGCCAGCAGCCGAGAGGTGCTCAGCACGGGAAAACTGTTTTTC. It yields the protein CASSREVLSTGKLFF.

The V call is TRBV27, the J call TRBJ1-3; no clear D. V dropped 1 base and J dropped 0 bases, with 13 bases sitting between them. The CDR3 sequence is 17 residues long. Germline-derived CDR1 and CDR2 are MNHEY and SMNVEV (reference sequence). CDR3 DNA: TGTGCCAGCAGTTTATTCCCCCCTCCCGTCTCTGGAAACACCATATATTTT. It translates to CASSLFPPPVSGNTIYF.

The J gene is TRBJ2-1, the V gene TRBV4-2; 8 bases map to TRBD2. The CDR3 has 17 amino acids. Germline CDR1 is LGHNA and CDR2 is YNFKEQ. Unmatched junction bases numbered 9, after V lost 4 bases and J lost 1 base. The CDR3 DNA reads as TGTGCCAGCAGCCCCCGTAGTAGCGGGGTTTCCTACAATGAGCAGTTCTTC. Translating it yields CASSPRSSGVSYNEQFF.

The CDR3 loop reads CASSERKGLGGNYGYTF. The CDR3 DNA reads TGTGCCAGCAGTGAACGAAAGGGCTTAGGGGGCAACTATGGCTACACCTTC. The chain couples TRBV25-1 to TRBJ1-2; 7 bases agree with TRBD1. J lost 2 bases, V lost 2 bases, and 11 bases had no gene match. CDR1 MGHDK and CDR2 SYGVNS come from the germline V gene. This CDR3 contains 17 residues.

The chain links TRBV6-1 to TRBJ1-1, with D possibly matching TRBD1 (5 bases). Trimming pared 5 bases from V and 1 base from J, leaving 11 bases between. Germline CDR1 and CDR2: MNHNS and SASEGT. The CDR3 loop spans 14 amino acids. The CDR3 region is CASSSGDRNTEAFF. The CDR3 nucleotides read TGTGCCAGCAGTTCCGGAGACAGGAACACTGAAGCTTTCTTT.

The chain's CDR3 is CASAGGTLHDEQFF. The CDR3 nucleotides are TGTGCCAGCGCCGGGGGAACCCTACACGATGAGCAGTTCTTC. The V and J genes are TRBV11-3 and TRBJ2-1; perhaps TRBD2 as D (6 bases). The V and J ends lost 8 bases and 8 bases respectively, with 19 bases between them. The CDR3 loop spans 14 amino acids. CDR1 is SGHNT and CDR2 is YENEEA in the germline V gene. The full variable domain, its missing parts supplied by reference TRBV11-3 and TRBJ2-1, is EAGVVQSPRYKIIEKKQPVAFWCNPISGHNTLYWYLQNLGQGPELLIRYENEEAVDDSQLPKDRFSAERLKGVDSTLKIQPAELGDSAVYLCASAGGTLHDEQFFGPGTRLTVL.

In this sample, this clone turned up once. The chain has TRBV18 and TRBJ1-5, with TRBD1 as a possible D gene (6 bases). There are 16 residues in the CDR3. Per germline, CDR1 KGHSH and CDR2 LQKENI. V was trimmed by 4 bases and J by 9 bases, leaving 22 bases between them. DNA for the CDR3: TGTGCCAGCTCACTCTTAGGGTCGGGACAAATAGGGCCCCAGCATTTT. Translating gives CASSLLGSGQIGPQHF.

This clone was detected only a few times. This rearrangement joins TRBV7-9 to TRBJ2-7, with D tentatively TRBD2 (6 bases). The germline gives CDR1 SEHNR, CDR2 FQNEAQ (reference sequence). The CDR3 totals 16 residues. Trimming removed 2 bases at V and 2 bases at J, with 16 bases between. CDR3 bases: TGTGCCAGCAGCTTAACGTGGGGGGACTCTACCTACGAGCAGTACTTC. Its protein product is CASSLTWGDSTYEQYF.

As to this clone: At one of its ends the junction is not consistent with the germline gene, which may arise from a read error. The chain employs TRBV11-2 and TRBJ2-2, with D possibly TRBD2 on 6 matching bases. This CDR3 region has 15 residues. CDR1 SGHAT and CDR2 FQNNGV come from the germline V gene. Here the CDR3 reads CASSSLALNTGGLFF. The CDR3 DNA is TGTGCCAGCAGTTCCCTAGCGCTAAACACCGGGGGGCTGTTTTTT.